This paragraph covers one T cell receptor (beta chain) sequence. Its matching antigen is unknown. Produced via immunoSEQ multiplex PCR; TCRdb's table is partial and in-frame only. The data show more than 75,000 clones, 83% seen once. These data originate in a study of glioma-infiltrating T cells after dendritic cell vaccination. Germline assignment: CDR1 SGHDT and CDR2 YYEEEE. Between the trimmed V and J ends, which lost 0 bases and 7 bases, there was a span of 16 bases. This CDR3 spans 15 amino acids. Time point indicated: after dendritic cell vaccination, including at tumor progression/relapse. Selection required adequate fresh-frozen tumor tissue plus more than two years' survival data. Notes on the study in general: Estimated pretreatment TIL content predicted outcome after dendritic cell vaccination.

V gene TRBV5-6 combines with J gene TRBJ1-1; D may be TRBD1 (6 bases). The source is a human donor with glioblastoma. Sequencing was performed on blood, taken after dendritic cell vaccination. The CDR3 reads CASSLASGRGSEAFF. The CDR3 DNA is TGTGCCAGCAGCTTGGCGTCGGGCAGGGGAAGTGAAGCTTTCTTT.